A few counts support the clone carrying this TCR beta chain. Antigen specificity is unknown. The sample belongs to a study of type 1 regulatory T cells. The CDR3 is made up of 14 amino acids. V gave up 3 bases and J gave up 0 bases, with 6 bases separating them. TCRdb re-derived calls from the reads in MiXCR, one entry per CDR3 protein. The repertoire consists of about 24,000 distinct CDR3 sequences, with about two thirds occurring once and the leading ten covering 14%. Sequenced sample: cultured T cells, either the whole culture or a sorted T cell fraction (not recorded which). Described subset: Tr1-enriched cell product generated in vitro against host alloantigens. The chain employs TRBV12-3 or TRBV12-4 and TRBJ2-4; D ambiguous. The receptor comes from a human donor in good health. CDR3 protein: CASSFPLAKNIQYF. In DNA, the CDR3 is TGTGCCAGCAGTTTCCCACTAGCCAAAAACATTCAGTACTTC.